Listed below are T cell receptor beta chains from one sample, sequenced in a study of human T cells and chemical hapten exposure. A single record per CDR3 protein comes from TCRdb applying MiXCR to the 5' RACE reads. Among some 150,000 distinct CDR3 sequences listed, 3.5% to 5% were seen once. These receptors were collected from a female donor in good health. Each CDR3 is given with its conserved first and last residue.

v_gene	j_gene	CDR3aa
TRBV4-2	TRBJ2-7	CASSPLGQGYEQYF
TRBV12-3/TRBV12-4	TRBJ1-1	CASSLGWEGGTEAFF
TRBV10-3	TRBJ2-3	CAHAPADTQYF
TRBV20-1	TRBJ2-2	CSARDNTGELFF
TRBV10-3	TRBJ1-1	CAISDTGLNTEAFF
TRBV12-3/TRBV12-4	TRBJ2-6	CASRTGEAGANVLTF
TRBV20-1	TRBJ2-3	CSARAGGAQSTQYF
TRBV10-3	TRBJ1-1	CAIRRHTGRSDTEAFF
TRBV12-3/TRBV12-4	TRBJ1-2	CASSCGTSSGYTF
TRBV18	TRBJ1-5	CASSPVHASNQPQHF
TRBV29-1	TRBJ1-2	CSVEDWGQKNYGYTF
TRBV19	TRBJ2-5	CASSDTGVETQYF
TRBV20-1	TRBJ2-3	CSARDPGSGGSADTQYF
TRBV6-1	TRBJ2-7	CASSASRAHEQYF
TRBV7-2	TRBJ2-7	CASSLGSGVGEQYF